These 21 T cell receptor beta chains were sequenced from one sample in a study of T cells in Graves' hyperthyroidism and ophthalmopathy. RNA transcripts were the template for amplifying TCR beta CDR3 regions. When the TCR CDR3 underwent first-round RT-PCR, the HTBI primer set was used. In TCRdb, the multiplex PCR reads were re-called with MiXCR into one record per CDR3 protein. The data show 550,000 to 800,000 distinct CDR3 sequences, roughly 17% seen once. The specimen was blood. The receptors were gathered from a man aged 18 to 35 with Graves' hyperthyroidism.

In this sample, this clonotype turned up a few times. The chain employs TRBV5-5 and TRBJ1-3; D is ambiguous. Germline V gene data show CDR1 as SGHKS and CDR2 as YYEKEE (reference sequence). This CDR3 spans 14 amino acids. Trimming left V 4 bases short and J 4 bases short, with 12 bases between. CDR3 in DNA: TGTGCCAGCAGCGTGGCCCCGTGGGGAAACACCATATATTTT. Its protein is CASSVAPWGNTIYF. Looking up the rest from reference TRBV5-5 and TRBJ1-3 gives the full variable domain: DAGVTQSPTHLIKTRGQQVTLRCSPISGHKSVSWYQQVLGQGPQFIFQYYEKEERGRGNFPDRFSARQFPNYSSELNVNALLLGDSALYLCASSVAPWGNTIYFGEGSWLTVV.

This clonotype occurred many times. The chain recombines TRBV9 with TRBJ2-1; the match to TRBD2 covers 7 bases. CDR3 size: 15 residues. After removal of 2 bases from V and 3 bases from J, the junction contained 5 bases not matched to a gene. Per the germline V gene, CDR1 is SGDLS and CDR2 is YYNGEE. In nucleotides, the CDR3 is TGTGCCAGCAGCGTTGGCCTAGCGGACTACAATGAGCAGTTCTTC. Translated, it gives CASSVGLADYNEQFF.

This clonotype was counted at least ten times. The chain links TRBV5-1 to TRBJ1-1; D is ambiguous. Germline CDR1 SGHRS, CDR2 YFSETQ. The CDR3 loop spans 15 amino acids. V lost 0 bases and J lost 5, with 14 bases in between. The CDR3 nucleotides read TGCGCCAGCAGCTTGGAGGTCCCCCCGGGGACTGAAGCTTTCTTT. It specifies CASSLEVPPGTEAFF.

This clonotype occurred a few times. The chain couples TRBV30 to TRBJ1-3; D is uncertain. Germline CDR1 reads GTSNPN; CDR2 reads SVGIG (reference sequence). The CDR3 contains 13 residues. Trimming took 2 bases from V and 0 from J, leaving 5 bases between them. In DNA form, the CDR3 reads TGTGCCTGGAGTCGGCCCTCTGGAAACACCATATATTTT. The encoded protein is CAWSRPSGNTIYF.

The sample holds a few counts of this clonotype. The genes are TRBV12-3 or TRBV12-4 and TRBJ2-3; 9 bases agree with TRBD2. Trimming removed 2 bases from V and 3 bases from J; junction bases left unmatched: 12. CDR3 size: 18 residues. The CDR3 nucleotides read TGTGCCAGCAGTTTACTGCGGGAGGGCCCGGGGTTGACAGATACGCAGTATTTT. Translated, it gives CASSLLREGPGLTDTQYF.

This clonotype appeared many times. The chain employs TRBV29-1 and TRBJ1-1; 7 bases line up with TRBD1. Germline trimming cut 6 bases from V and 7 bases from J; bases unmatched to any gene: 8. CDR3 length: 12 residues. Per the germline V gene, CDR1 is SQVTM and CDR2 is ANQGSEA. For the CDR3, the DNA is TGCAGCGTGGATACAGGGGTTGTTGAAGCTTTCTTT. It codes for CSVDTGVVEAFF.

This clonotype was seen a handful of times. This sequence joins TRBV28 and TRBJ1-3; TRBD1 matches at 8 bases. This CDR3 region has 15 residues. The germline CDR1 and CDR2 sequences are MDHEN and SYDVKM. J lost 3 bases, V lost 6 bases, and 7 bases had no gene match. The CDR3, as DNA: TGTGCCAGCAGCACGCGGACAGGGAGTGGAAACACCATATATTTT. Translation gives CASSTRTGSGNTIYF. The full variable domain, completed using reference TRBV28 and TRBJ1-3, is DVKVTQSSRYLVKRTGEKVFLECVQDMDHENMFWYRQDPGLGLRLIYFSYDVKMKEKGDIPEGYSVSREKKERFSLILESASTNQTSMYLCASSTRTGSGNTIYFGEGSWLTVV.

This clonotype showed up many times. The V gene is TRBV6-5, the J gene TRBJ2-1, with 11 bases that match TRBD2. V was pared by 0 bases and J by 12 bases, with 7 bases of the junction left unmatched. Germline values: CDR1 MNHEY, CDR2 SVGAGI. The CDR3 loop spans 15 amino acids. Here the CDR3 reads CASSYSNSGRAGQFF. CDR3 nucleotides: TGTGCCAGCAGTTACTCGAATAGCGGGAGGGCCGGGCAGTTCTTC.

As for this clonotype: This may be a read error: a much more frequent sequence differs by one nucleotide. The chain is built from TRBV7-3 and TRBJ2-1; TRBD1 is a possible D gene (6 bases). CDR1 is SGHTA and CDR2 is FQGTGA in the germline V gene. The CDR3 contains 16 residues. V lost 3 bases to trimming and J lost 5 bases, with 17 bases between them. The CDR3 region has the DNA TGTGCCAGCAGCTTCTCACAGGGACCTTCCCACAATGAGCAGTTCTTC. Its translation is CASSFSQGPSHNEQFF.

This sequence joins TRBV28 and TRBJ2-2; D remains ambiguous. CDR3 length: 14 residues. Trimming cost V 4 bases and J 7 bases, with 13 bases left between them. Germline V lookup: CDR1 MDHEN, CDR2 SYDVKM. In nucleotides, the CDR3 is TGTGCCAGCAGTTCCCATGGACGAGGCGGGGAGCTGTTTTTT. It is translated as CASSSHGRGGELFF.

This clonotype was recorded many times. The rearrangement links TRBV6-1 to TRBJ2-7; D unresolved. V dropped 4 bases and J dropped 3 bases, with 10 bases sitting between them. The CDR3 is 13 amino acids. From germline, CDR1 is MNHNS and CDR2 SASEGT. The CDR3 nucleotides are TGTGCCAGCAGTGGTGCGCTAGGCTACGAGCAGTACTTC. It translates to CASSGALGYEQYF.

This clonotype occurred a few times. The chain has TRBV5-4 and TRBJ2-5; the D gene is possibly TRBD2 (6 bases). Trimming removed 4 bases from V and 5 bases from J, with 15 bases in between. CDR1 and CDR2 from the germline V gene are SGHNT and YYREEE (reference sequence). The CDR3 contains 14 residues. This chain's CDR3 is CASSASGGSETQYF. As DNA, the CDR3 is TGTGCCAGCAGCGCCTCCGGGGGATCGGAGACCCAGTACTTC.

This clonotype has a handful of counts. This chain uses TRBV7-6 with TRBJ2-2; 10 bases fit TRBD2. The CDR3 spans 12 residues. The J segment lost 7 bases and the V segment lost 11 bases, leaving 4 bases of the junction unmatched. Germline loops: CDR1 SGHVS, CDR2 FNYEAQ. This CDR3 reads CAGAGGVGELFF. The CDR3 DNA reads TGTGCCGGAGCGGGAGGGGTCGGGGAGCTGTTTTTT.

The chain combines TRBV12-3 or TRBV12-4 with TRBJ1-1, with D unclear. The CDR3 has 14 amino acids. V was clipped by 1 base and J by 8 bases, with 14 bases between them. The CDR3 protein is CASSLGEGALEAFF. The CDR3 DNA is TGTGCCAGCAGTTTAGGGGAGGGTGCCTTGGAAGCTTTCTTT.

In its sample, this clonotype was seen a few times. This chain uses TRBV19 with TRBJ1-1; no firm D call. The CDR3 sequence is 13 residues long. The ends were cut back, 7 bases at V and 1 base at J, with 10 bases in the middle. In germline, CDR1 is LNHDA, CDR2 SQIVND (reference sequence). CDR3 sequence reads: CASTVTGNTEAFF. The CDR3 DNA follows: TGTGCCAGTACCGTGACGGGGAACACTGAAGCTTTCTTT.

The V and J genes are TRBV9 and TRBJ1-2; D might be TRBD1 (6 bases). The CDR3 is made up of 13 amino acids. Germline CDR1 and CDR2: SGDLS and YYNGEE. Trimming cost V 3 bases and J 4 bases, with 10 bases left between them. The chain's CDR3 is CASSETGFYGYTF. The CDR3 DNA is TGTGCCAGCAGCGAGACAGGTTTCTATGGCTACACCTTC.

The CDR3 protein is CASSLGPGINEKLFF. The CDR3 DNA reads TGCGCCAGCAGCCTCGGGCCAGGCATTAATGAAAAACTGTTTTTT. The chain recombines TRBV4-1 with TRBJ1-4, with D hard to call. Trimming removed 4 bases at V and 4 bases at J, with 13 bases between. The CDR3 length is 15 residues. CDR1 MGHRA and CDR2 YSYEKL come from the germline V gene.

This chain joins TRBV6-6 and TRBJ1-2; perhaps TRBD1 as D (6 bases). CDR1 and CDR2 (germline): MNHNY, SVGAGI (reference sequence). V was shortened by 0 bases and J by 7 bases, with 15 bases between the two germline ends. This CDR3 contains 15 residues. The CDR3 bases are TGTGCCAGCAGTTACTCGAACGCAGGGGCTCGTGGCTACACCTTC. This translates into CASSYSNAGARGYTF.

CDR3 sequence (DNA): TGTGCCAGCAGCTTAGTGAGGCGCGAACGGGAGACCCAGTACTTC. Residues: CASSLVRRERETQYF. The rearrangement joins TRBV7-9 to TRBJ2-5, with D unresolved. CDR1 is SEHNR and CDR2 is FQNEAQ in the germline V gene (reference sequence). This CDR3 contains 15 residues. V shed 1 base and J shed 5 bases, with 14 bases lying between them.

This clonotype was seen repeatedly, ten times or more. The CDR3 is CASSPVRTPAGEQYF. In nucleotides, the CDR3 is TGTGCCAGCAGCCCCGTACGGACCCCGGCCGGGGAGCAGTACTTC. This chain connects TRBV2 to TRBJ2-7; D uncertain. The V end was cut by 6 bases, the J end by 7 bases, with 22 bases between. Germline V lookup: CDR1 SNHLY, CDR2 FYNNEI. CDR3 length equals 15 residues. Using reference TRBV2 and TRBJ2-7 for the parts outside the CDR3, the full variable domain is EPEVTQTPSHQVTQMGQEVILRCVPISNHLYFYWYRQILGQKVEFLVSFYNNEISEKSEIFDDQFSVERPDGSNFTLKIRSTKLEDSAMYFCASSPVRTPAGEQYFGPGTRLTVT.

This clonotype came up a few times. V and J are TRBV7-9 and TRBJ2-7; D not certain. V lost 5 bases and J lost 7, with 18 bases in between. The CDR3 extends over 14 amino acids. The germline gives CDR1 SEHNR, CDR2 FQNEAQ (reference sequence). DNA for the CDR3: TGTGCCAGCAGCCCAGTGGCCCGTGCCGGGGAGCAGTACTTC. It specifies CASSPVARAGEQYF. The full variable domain, rest sourced from reference TRBV7-9 and TRBJ2-7, is DTGVSQNPRHKITKRGQNVTFRCDPISEHNRLYWYRQTLGQGPEFLTYFQNEAQLEKSRLLSDRFSAERPKGSFSTLEIQRTEQGDSAMYLCASSPVARAGEQYFGPGTRLTVT.